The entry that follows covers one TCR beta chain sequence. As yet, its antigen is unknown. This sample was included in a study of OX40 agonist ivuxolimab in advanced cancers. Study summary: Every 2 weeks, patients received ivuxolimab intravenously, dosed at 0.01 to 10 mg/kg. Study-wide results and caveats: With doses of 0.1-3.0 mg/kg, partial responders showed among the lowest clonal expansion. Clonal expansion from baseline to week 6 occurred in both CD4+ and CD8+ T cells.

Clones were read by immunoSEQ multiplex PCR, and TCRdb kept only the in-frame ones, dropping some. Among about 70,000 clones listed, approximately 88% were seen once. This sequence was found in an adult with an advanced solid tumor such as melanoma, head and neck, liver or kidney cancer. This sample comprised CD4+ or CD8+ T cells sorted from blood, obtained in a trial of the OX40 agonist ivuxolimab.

CDR3 sequence: CASSLYGHDRNQPQHF. For the CDR3, the DNA is TGTGCCAGCAGTTTATATGGACACGACCGCAATCAGCCCCAGCATTTT. The chain links TRBV27 to TRBJ1-5, with a weak D call TRBD1 (5 bases). The CDR3 contains 16 residues. V lost 1 base and J 2 bases, leaving 12 bases between the germline ends. CDR1 and CDR2 (germline): MNHEY, SMNVEV (reference sequence).